Sequencing of this T cell receptor beta chain was carried out in a study of control samples from healthy donors and cancer patients. Here immunoSEQ multiplex PCR was the method, and the copy in TCRdb shows in-frame clones only, minus some. The sample carries 130,000 to 150,000 clones, more than 85% recorded once. Material for sequencing was blood. This clonotype was obtained from a man aged 25 to 40 in good health.

DNA of the CDR3: TGTGCCAGCAGTACATGGGGTGGAACTGAAGCTTTCTTT. The encoded protein is CASSTWGGTEAFF. The chain employs TRBV12-3 or TRBV12-4 and TRBJ1-1; D unclear. Trimming shortened V by 5 bases and J by 5 bases, and 12 bases separated the two germline ends. CDR3 length: 13 residues.